The TCR beta chain described here comes from a study of T-cell memory formation after mild COVID-19. Study outcomes and limitations: Day 15 to 85 contractors were CD4/CD8 balanced; later expanders leaned CD4+.

Notes on this clonotype: The antigen remains undetermined.

TCRdb ran MiXCR on the 5' RACE reads and lists one entry per CDR3 protein. The profile shows 390,000 or so distinct CDR3 sequences, around a sixth of them singletons. CDR1 and CDR2 (germline): SNHLY, FYNNEI. Trimming took off 6 bases at V and 0 bases at J, with 13 bases between the two ends. This CDR3 is 15 amino acids long. The sequence was obtained from a man aged 18 to 29 who had mild COVID-19 (a few samples of this study predate the infection). Cell type and time point are not known. This chain connects TRBV2 to TRBJ2-3; D might be TRBD1 (6 bases). Sequencing input: PBMCs or a T cell subset sorted from them (not recorded which). CDR3 sequence (DNA): TGTGCCAGCAGACAAACAGGGTTCAGCACAGATACGCAGTATTTT. This translates into CASRQTGFSTDTQYF.